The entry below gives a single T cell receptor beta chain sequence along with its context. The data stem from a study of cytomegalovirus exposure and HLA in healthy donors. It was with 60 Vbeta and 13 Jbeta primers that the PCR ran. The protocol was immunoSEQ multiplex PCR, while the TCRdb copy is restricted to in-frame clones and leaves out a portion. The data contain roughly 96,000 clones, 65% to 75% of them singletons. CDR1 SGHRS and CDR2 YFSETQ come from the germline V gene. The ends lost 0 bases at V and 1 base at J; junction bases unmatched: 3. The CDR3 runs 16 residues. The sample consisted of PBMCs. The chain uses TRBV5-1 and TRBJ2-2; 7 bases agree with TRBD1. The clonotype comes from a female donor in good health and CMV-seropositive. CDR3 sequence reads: CASSLGQGWNTGELFF. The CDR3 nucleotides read TGCGCCAGCAGCTTGGGACAGGGTTGGAACACCGGGGAGCTGTTTTTT.